These 29 T cell receptor beta chains were all obtained from the same sample, sequenced in a study of tumor-infiltrating lymphocytes in primary liver carcinoma. TCR beta cDNA was prepared out of roughly 520 ng total RNA by means of a constant-region primer. Libraries covering TCR beta were generated through three nested multiplex PCR rounds (using a slightly modified ARM-PCR). The first two PCR rounds used TRBV1-TRBV30 forward primers with a C-beta reverse primer, about 10 cycles each. TCRdb reanalysed the multiplex PCR reads using MiXCR and keeps one entry per CDR3 protein. Seen here are roughly 120,000 distinct CDR3 sequences, approximately 68% observed once, and the top ten hold about 8%. DNA and RNA were both co-extracted from 20-30 mg of bulk tissue that had not been sorted. The sequenced sample was tumor-adjacent normal liver tissue. The receptors here all came from a woman aged 60-70 years with primary liver carcinoma and hepatitis B virus infection.

Worth noting for this clonotype: Given a much more abundant clone one base away, this may be a read error. The chain employs TRBV28 and TRBJ1-5; no firm D call. V lost 5 bases to trimming and J lost 0 bases, with 14 bases between them. The CDR3 consists of 16 residues. Germline values: CDR1 MDHEN, CDR2 SYDVKM. CDR3 sequence (DNA): TGTGCCAGCAGTACAGACTCTTGGTATAGCAATCAGCCCCAGCATTTT. The encoded protein is CASSTDSWYSNQPQHF. The full variable domain, in which reference TRBV28 and TRBJ1-5 provide the parts outside the CDR3, is DVKVTQSSRYLVKRTGEKVFLECVQDMDHENMFWYRQDPGLGLRLIYFSYDVKMKEKGDIPEGYSVSREKKERFSLILESASTNQTSMYLCASSTDSWYSNQPQHFGDGTRLSIL.

The V call is TRBV29-1, the J call TRBJ2-5; 9 bases agree with TRBD1. This CDR3 has 14 residues. Germline V gives CDR1 SQVTM, CDR2 ANQGSEA. Losses at the gene ends were 6 bases for V and 7 bases for J; bases not matched to a gene: 12. This chain's CDR3 is CSVGEGQGGGTQYF. CDR3 nucleotides: TGCAGCGTCGGTGAGGGACAGGGAGGTGGGACCCAGTACTTC.

The chain is built from TRBV28 and TRBJ2-2, with 8 bases aligning to TRBD2. From germline, CDR1 is MDHEN and CDR2 SYDVKM. CDR3 length: 15 residues. The ends lost 4 bases at V and 3 bases at J; junction bases unmatched: 4. CDR3 nucleotides: TGTGCCAGCAGTTCAGGGACTAGGGACACCGGGGAGCTGTTTTTT. It codes for CASSSGTRDTGELFF.

Turning to this clonotype: The junction departs from germline at one end; a sequencing error may be responsible. The chain joins TRBV19 to TRBJ1-2; no firm D call. CDR3 length: 9 amino acids. Germline CDR1 LNHDA, CDR2 SQIVND (reference sequence). CDR3 bases: TGTGCCAGTGGAAGAGGGCCCTTCTTC. It encodes CASGRGPFF. Complete variable domain (other parts from reference TRBV19 and TRBJ1-2): DGGITQSPKYLFRKEGQNVTLSCEQNLNHDAMYWYRQDPGQGLRLIYYSQIVNDFQKGDIAEGYSVSREKKESFPLTVTSAQKNPTAFYLCASGRGPFFGSGTRLTVV.

The chain recombines TRBV28 with TRBJ1-1; D call uncertain. Trimming took 2 bases from V and 0 from J, leaving 10 bases between them. CDR1 MDHEN and CDR2 SYDVKM come from the germline V gene. The CDR3 consists of 15 residues. The CDR3 loop is CASSLAERLNTEAFF. The DNA for the CDR3 is TGTGCCAGCAGTTTAGCCGAGAGGTTGAACACTGAAGCTTTCTTT.

A remark on this clonotype: One end of the junction varies from germline; a read error may be responsible. J is TRBJ2-3 and V is TRBV11-2; D ambiguous. The end of the DNA fits TRBJ1-5 better, so the J call may be wrong. The germline V gene has CDR1 SGHAT and CDR2 FQNNGV. The CDR3 runs to 14 residues. The CDR3 nucleotides are TGCGCCAGCAGCTTCCCATTCGCGGCAGATAGGCAGCATTTT. It specifies CASSFPFAADRQHF.

As concerns this clonotype: Lacking the conserved final phenylalanine or tryptophan, this CDR3 likely reflects a read error. The limits of the CDR3 on the DNA are not certain, so only TCRdb's listed CDR3 is given. V usage is TRBV5-1 and J usage is TRBJ2-7; the tabulated D call, TRBD2, remains unverified against the DNA. CDR1 SGHRS and CDR2 YFSETQ come from the germline V gene. Inclusive of both ends, the CDR3 amounts to 14 amino acids. The CDR3: CASSLGTRRDEQYL.

Turning to this clonotype: This may stem from a read error, because a much larger clone lies one nucleotide away. This chain links TRBV7-8 with TRBJ2-2; D remains ambiguous. The CDR3 is 13 amino acids. Germline V gives CDR1 SGHVS, CDR2 FQNEAQ. Trimming pared 7 bases from V and 6 bases from J, leaving 12 bases between. CDR3 bases: TGTGCCAGCACCTCTGTTCATGCCGGGGAGCTGTTTTTT. Translated: CASTSVHAGELFF.

The J gene is TRBJ1-1, the V gene TRBV10-3, with 8 bases matching TRBD1. CDR3 size: 15 residues. V shed 2 bases and J 2 bases; nucleotides not matched to a gene: 4. Germline lookup yields CDR1 ENHRY and CDR2 SYGVKD. The CDR3 coding sequence is TGTGCCATCAGTGAGACAGGGGGTATTAACACTGAAGCTTTCTTT. Protein product: CAISETGGINTEAFF.

In the case of this clonotype: A much larger clone differs from this one at a single base, so this may be a read error. The rearrangement links TRBV28 to TRBJ2-3; TRBD2 aligns across 10 bases. The CDR3 sequence is 15 residues long. Germline CDR1 and CDR2: MDHEN and SYDVKM. The CDR3 DNA reads as TGTGCCAGCAGTCATAAAGCGGGAGGGGCAGATAGGCAGTATTTT. Translating it yields CASSHKAGGADRQYF. Variable domain in full (rest from reference TRBV28 and TRBJ2-3): DVKVTQSSRYLVKRTGEKVFLECVQDMDHENMFWYRQDPGLGLRLIYFSYDVKMKEKGDIPEGYSVSREKKERFSLILESASTNQTSMYLCASSHKAGGADRQYFGPGTRLTVL.

Of note for this clonotype: At one end, the junction sequence differs from germline, possibly due to a read error. The genes are TRBV11-2 and TRBJ2-3; 9 bases fit TRBD1. This CDR3 is built from 13 residues. CDR1 and CDR2 (germline): SGHAT, FQNNGV. CDR3 nucleotides: TGTACCAGCAGCTTAGACAGGGGGGATACGCAGTATTTT. It codes for CTSSLDRGDTQYF.

About this clonotype itself: Being one base from a much bigger clone, this may be a read error. The V call is TRBV5-1, the J call TRBJ2-5, with D possibly matching TRBD2 (5 bases). Trimming removed 5 bases at V and 0 bases at J, with 17 bases between. Germline values: CDR1 SGHRS, CDR2 YFSETQ. The CDR3 totals 16 residues. The chain's CDR3 is CASRFGIRYDQETQYF. DNA of the CDR3: TGCGCCAGCAGATTCGGGATCCGGTATGACCAAGAGACCCAGTACTTC.

Comment on this clonotype: A read error may explain this, as a much larger clone is one base away. The rearrangement uses TRBV6-2 or TRBV6-3 and TRBJ2-2; D possibly uses TRBD1 or TRBD2 (6 bases each). The CDR3 sequence is 15 residues long. V lost 6 bases and J lost 6, with 17 bases in between. Germline CDR1 is MNHEY and CDR2 is SVGEGT. The CDR3 loop is CASRSGGGVAGELFF. The CDR3 DNA follows: TGTGCCAGCAGAAGCGGAGGGGGTGTTGCCGGGGAGCTGTTTTTT.

This clonotype has a handful of counts. This could be a read error, since a much larger clone is one nucleotide away. The chain uses TRBV12-3 or TRBV12-4 and TRBJ2-2; TRBD2 agrees at 15 bases. This CDR3 comprises 18 residues. The junction had 14 bases not matched to a gene; V was cut back by 5 bases and J by 10 bases. CDR3 loop: CASSRGLAGGRYAVELFF. CDR3 nucleotides: TGTGCCAGCAGTAGGGGACTAGCGGGAGGCCGTTATGCCGTGGAGCTGTTTTTT.

Concerning this clonotype: A read error may be the cause here, since a much bigger clone is one base away. The chain carries TRBV6-2 or TRBV6-3 and TRBJ2-7, with 8 bases fitting TRBD2. The CDR3 totals 17 residues. V trimming: 2 bases; J trimming: 6 bases; junction bases outside the gene matches: 15. Germline CDR1 MNHEY, CDR2 SVGEGT. The CDR3 DNA is TGTGCCAGCAGTTACCACCCTAACGGGAGGGCAAAGGGCGAGCAGTACTTC. Amino acids: CASSYHPNGRAKGEQYF.

As to this clonotype: One end of the junction does not line up with germline, which may come from a read error. The rearrangement links TRBV29-1 to TRBJ2-1; 10 bases line up with TRBD2. From germline, CDR1 is SQVTM and CDR2 ANQGSEA. The CDR3 runs to 15 residues. The CDR3 reads CSVVASGRGYNGQFF. Written as DNA, the CDR3 is TGCAGCGTTGTGGCTAGCGGGAGAGGTTACAATGGGCAGTTCTTC.

This clonotype was counted many times. This chain links TRBV12-3 or TRBV12-4 with TRBJ2-3; perhaps TRBD2 as D (7 bases). CDR3 length equals 13 residues. V was clipped by 6 bases and J by 6 bases, with 13 bases between them. CDR3 coding DNA: TGTGCCAGCAGCGAAGGGGGGGGCGATACGCAGTATTTT. Protein product: CASSEGGGDTQYF.

V usage is TRBV12-3 or TRBV12-4 and J usage is TRBJ2-6; maybe TRBD2 (6 bases). This CDR3 contains 19 residues. Trimming removed 6 bases from V and 3 bases from J, with 24 bases in between. The CDR3 coding sequence is TGTGCCAGCAGGTGGGACTCCCCAGGGCCAAAGAGTGGGGCCAACGTCCTGACTTTC. Its protein is CASRWDSPGPKSGANVLTF.

This clonotype has only a few counts. An end of the junction differs from the germline gene, which may be a read error. The chain joins TRBV5-6 to TRBJ2-2; the D call may be TRBD1 or TRBD2 (5 bases each). The CDR3 is 16 residues long. Germline CDR1 and CDR2: SGHDT and YYEEEE. The DNA of the CDR3 is TGTACCAGCAGCCGTGGGGGTATAACGAACACCGGGGAGCTGTTTTTT. Protein: CTSSRGGITNTGELFF.

In regard to this clonotype: One end of the junction varies from germline; a read error may be responsible. CDR3 sequence (DNA): TGTGCCAGCGGGCCTCAGGACAGGGCTAACACTGAAACTTTCTTT. Residues: CASGPQDRANTETFF. The chain combines TRBV6-1 with TRBJ1-1; the match to TRBD1 covers 8 bases. Germline loops: CDR1 MNHNS, CDR2 SASEGT. The CDR3 has 15 amino acids.

The rearrangement links TRBV11-2 to TRBJ2-3; 9 nucleotides match TRBD2. The V segment lost 4 bases and the J segment 2 bases; nucleotides outside the gene matches: 10. The CDR3 covers 17 residues. Germline-derived CDR1 and CDR2 are SGHAT and FQNNGV. CDR3 loop: CASSSVGLATNTDTQYF. The CDR3 coding sequence is TGTGCCAGCAGCTCAGTGGGACTAGCAACTAACACAGATACGCAGTATTTT.

V is TRBV7-9 and J is TRBJ2-7; maybe TRBD2 (6 bases). Trimming stripped 7 bases from V and 0 bases from J, with 13 bases between. Germline V gives CDR1 SEHNR, CDR2 FQNEAQ (reference sequence). The CDR3 length is 14 residues. The CDR3 here is CASKKDGGSYEQYF. CDR3 coding DNA: TGTGCCAGCAAAAAGGACGGGGGCTCCTACGAGCAGTACTTC.

A note on this clonotype: The junction departs from the called germline gene at one end, perhaps through a read error. J is TRBJ1-2 and V is TRBV12-3 or TRBV12-4; no clear D gene. The CDR3 has 14 residues. CDR3 sequence (DNA): TGTGCCACCAGTTTACTTTCACGGTCGGGGAGCTACACCTTC. Its translation is CATSLLSRSGSYTF.

The rearrangement uses TRBV10-3 and TRBJ1-1; D is ambiguous. CDR1 and CDR2 (germline): ENHRY, SYGVKD. This CDR3 has 16 residues. V dropped 2 bases and J dropped 0 bases, with 13 bases sitting between them. CDR3 sequence reads: CAISENRGSMNTEAFF. DNA for the CDR3: TGTGCCATCAGTGAGAACAGAGGGTCCATGAACACTGAAGCTTTCTTT.

Regarding this clonotype: One junction end does not reproduce the germline sequence, and a read error may be involved. The genes are TRBV6-5 and TRBJ2-7; D might be TRBD1 (6 bases). This CDR3 has 13 residues. CDR1 MNHEY and CDR2 SVGAGI come from the germline V gene. This CDR3 reads CAGSFRTDHEQYF. Here the CDR3 DNA reads TGTGCCGGCAGTTTCCGGACAGACCACGAGCAGTACTTC.

This clonotype appeared once. Mismatch with germline at one junction end may stem from a read error. The CDR3 nucleotides are TGTGTCAGCAGCTCGGGACATAGAGGCGGGGAGCTGTTTTTT. This gives the protein CVSSSGHRGGELFF. V gene TRBV11-2 combines with J gene TRBJ2-2, with D possibly matching TRBD1 (6 bases). The CDR3 has 14 residues. Per germline, CDR1 SGHAT and CDR2 FQNNGV.

The V gene is TRBV20-1, the J gene TRBJ2-1, with a tentative D call TRBD2 (5 bases). From germline, CDR1 is DFQATT and CDR2 SNEGSKA (reference sequence). The CDR3 sequence is 10 residues long. The V and J ends lost 4 bases and 10 bases respectively, with 8 bases between them. The CDR3 is CSAKREEQFF. CDR3 sequence (DNA): TGCAGTGCTAAAAGGGAGGAGCAGTTCTTC.

As concerns this clonotype: It may be a read error: a sequence one base away is much more abundant. This chain uses TRBV28 with TRBJ1-6, with unresolved D. This CDR3 has 13 amino acids. Germline CDR1 is MDHEN and CDR2 is SYDVKM. The CDR3 DNA reads TGTGCCAGCAGTTTGGACGTTAATTCAGCCCTCCACTTT. Its translation: CASSLDVNSALHF.

Note on this clonotype: At one of its ends the junction is not consistent with the germline gene, which may arise from a read error. The J gene is TRBJ1-6, the V gene TRBV5-6, with D unresolved. CDR3 length: 12 residues. Germline V gene sequence: CDR1 SGHDT, CDR2 YYEEEE. In DNA form, the CDR3 reads TGTGCCAGCAGTTTAGTCGGGTCACCCATCCACTTT. Protein: CASSLVGSPIHF.